These 31 T cell receptor beta chains were all obtained from the same sample, sequenced in a study of blood T cell repertoires in COVID-19. Sequencing used immunoSEQ multiplex PCR; TCRdb keeps in-frame clones, though not all of them. The top ten clones hold roughly 1.4% of a sample with 110,000 to 150,000 clones, about 90% of them seen once. Material for sequencing was peripheral blood. The source is a woman in her fifties or sixties with acute or convalescent COVID-19.

The chain is built from TRBV5-5 and TRBJ1-4; unclear D gene. V gave up 7 bases and J gave up 0 bases, with 10 bases separating them. The CDR3 has 14 residues. Germline values: CDR1 SGHKS, CDR2 YYEKEE (reference sequence). CDR3 nucleotides: TGTGCCAGCGCGTCCGGTACAACTAATGAAAAACTGTTTTTT. Protein sequence: CASASGTTNEKLFF.

This clone was seen only once. The V and J genes are TRBV3-1 (or the pseudogene TRBV3-2) and TRBJ2-3; D might be TRBD2 (6 bases). The CDR3 length is 16 residues. The V and J ends lost 4 bases and 2 bases respectively, with 16 bases between them. Germline V gene data show CDR1 as LGHDT and CDR2 as YNNKEL (reference sequence). CDR3 sequence: CASSPYLAPITDTQYF. As DNA, the CDR3 is TGTGCCAGCAGCCCATATCTAGCGCCTATCACAGATACGCAGTATTTT.

The chain is built from TRBV6-5 and TRBJ2-2, with D possibly being TRBD1 (5 bases). V shed 6 bases and J shed 4 bases, with 15 bases lying between them. Germline V lookup: CDR1 MNHEY, CDR2 SVGAGI. The CDR3 is 15 amino acids. Here the CDR3 reads CASSRQGASTGELFF. The DNA for the CDR3 is TGTGCCAGCAGCCGACAAGGGGCCAGCACCGGGGAGCTGTTTTTT.

This rearrangement joins TRBV27 to TRBJ2-3; maybe TRBD2 (6 bases). Germline V gene lookup returns CDR1 MNHEY and CDR2 SMNVEV (reference sequence). The CDR3 is 16 amino acids. The ends were cut back, 0 bases at V and 0 bases at J, with 10 bases in the middle. CDR3 DNA: TGTGCCAGCAGTTTATCTTTGGGGAGGAGCACAGATACGCAGTATTTT. Translating gives CASSLSLGRSTDTQYF.

The chain carries TRBV29-1 and TRBJ2-4; tentatively, D is TRBD2 (5 bases). This CDR3 is 13 amino acids long. V was clipped by 4 bases and J by 2 bases, with 9 bases between them. CDR1 SQVTM and CDR2 ANQGSEA come from the germline V gene. The CDR3 sequence is CSVARGTKNIQYF. CDR3 in DNA: TGCAGCGTTGCACGGGGAACCAAAAACATTCAGTACTTC.

The CDR3 spells CASSWPPLPISYEQYF. The CDR3 DNA reads TGTGCCAGCAGTTGGCCCCCCTTACCCATCTCCTACGAGCAGTACTTC. V gene TRBV6-2 or TRBV6-3 combines with J gene TRBJ2-7; D not resolved. Trimming removed 4 bases at V and 0 bases at J, with 16 bases between. From germline, CDR1 is MNHEY and CDR2 SVGEGT. CDR3 length: 16 residues.

A few counts support this clone. The chain recombines TRBV11-2 with TRBJ2-3, with 7 bases aligning to TRBD1. Germline V gene lookup returns CDR1 SGHAT and CDR2 FQNNGV. This CDR3 has 17 residues. V gave up 5 bases and J gave up 3 bases; unmatched junction bases: 14. The CDR3 loop reads CASSRPRGGRGTDTQYF. Written as DNA, the CDR3 is TGTGCCAGCAGCCGGCCCCGAGGGGGCCGGGGTACAGATACGCAGTATTTT.

The chain recombines TRBV10-3 with TRBJ1-2; 7 nucleotides align to TRBD1. The CDR3 sequence is 19 residues long. Germline values: CDR1 ENHRY, CDR2 SYGVKD. J lost 3 bases, V lost 0 bases, and 16 bases had no gene match. CDR3 sequence reads: CAISESYGTAHTPDYGYTF. DNA for the CDR3: TGTGCCATCAGTGAGTCTTATGGGACAGCACACACACCCGACTATGGCTACACCTTC.

The chain carries TRBV6-5 and TRBJ1-2, with D perhaps matching TRBD1 (6 bases). Per the germline V gene, CDR1 is MNHEY and CDR2 is SVGAGI. The CDR3 is 13 residues long. V was clipped by 8 bases and J by 2 bases, with 12 bases between them. The CDR3: CASLQGSNYGYTF. The CDR3 coding sequence is TGTGCCAGCCTGCAGGGGTCGAACTATGGCTACACCTTC.

The chain employs TRBV19 and TRBJ1-1; D may be TRBD1 (5 bases). Deletions cut 4 bases from V and 2 bases from J, with 17 bases between. CDR1 LNHDA and CDR2 SQIVND come from the germline V gene (reference sequence). The CDR3 spans 16 residues. The CDR3 sequence is CASSRPGDAKNTEAFF. The CDR3, as DNA: TGTGCCAGTAGTAGGCCGGGGGACGCAAAAAACACTGAAGCTTTCTTT.

This chain joins TRBV4-3 and TRBJ1-5, with TRBD1 matching 7 bases. This CDR3 has 14 residues. The trim removed 3 bases at V and 3 bases at J, leaving 2 bases unmatched. The germline CDR1 and CDR2 sequences are LGHNA and YSLEER. The DNA for the CDR3 is TGCGCCAGCAGCCATACAGGGGACAATCAGCCCCAGCATTTT. Amino acid sequence: CASSHTGDNQPQHF.

The chain has TRBV7-2 and TRBJ1-1, with 8 bases aligning to TRBD1. The CDR3 extends over 14 amino acids. Germline assignment: CDR1 SGHTA and CDR2 FQGNSA. V dropped 5 bases and J dropped 2; count of bases not matched to a gene: 4. The CDR3 region is CASSPTGANTEAFF. The CDR3 DNA reads as TGTGCCAGCAGCCCGACAGGGGCCAACACTGAAGCTTTCTTT. The whole variable domain, remainder taken from reference TRBV7-2 and TRBJ1-1, is GAGVSQSPSNKVTEKGKDVELRCDPISGHTALYWYRQSLGQGLEFLIYFQGNSAPDKSGLPSDRFSAERTGGSVSTLTIQRTQQEDSAVYLCASSPTGANTEAFFGQGTRLTVV.

V usage is TRBV6-1 and J usage is TRBJ1-5, with D possibly matching TRBD1 (5 bases). Germline CDR1 reads MNHNS; CDR2 reads SASEGT. The germline V and J ends were trimmed by 7 bases and 2 bases, with 12 bases remaining between them. The CDR3 is 14 amino acids. The CDR3: CASTGGNGNQPQHF. Here the CDR3 DNA reads TGTGCCAGCACGGGGGGGAACGGCAATCAGCCCCAGCATTTT.

This chain uses TRBV7-2 with TRBJ2-7; TRBD2 aligns across 7 bases. The V gene end was trimmed by 2 bases and the J gene end by 2 bases; junction bases not matched to a gene: 6. The CDR3 sequence is 15 residues long. Germline lookup yields CDR1 SGHTA and CDR2 FQGNSA. This CDR3 reads CASSLQTSVAYEQYF. For the CDR3, the DNA is TGTGCCAGCAGCTTACAAACTAGCGTTGCCTACGAGCAGTACTTC.

This sequence joins TRBV7-8 and TRBJ1-2; 12 bases are shared with TRBD1. The CDR3 spans 18 residues. Per the germline V gene, CDR1 is SGHVS and CDR2 is FQNEAQ. V trimming: 4 bases; J trimming: 4 bases; junction bases outside the gene matches: 13. CDR3 coding DNA: TGTGCCAGCAGCTCAATACCGGGACAGGGGGCCAATTCCTATGGCTACACCTTC. This codes for CASSSIPGQGANSYGYTF.

The rearrangement uses TRBV30 and TRBJ2-3; the D is unclear. V lost 4 bases and J lost 0, with 5 bases in between. The CDR3 contains 12 residues. Germline V gives CDR1 GTSNPN, CDR2 SVGIG (reference sequence). The CDR3: CAWTLSTDTQYF. CDR3 nucleotide sequence: TGTGCCTGGACCCTTAGCACAGATACGCAGTATTTT. The variable domain in full, with the rest retrieved from reference TRBV30 and TRBJ2-3, is SQTIHQWPATLVQPVGSPLSLECTVEGTSNPNLYWYRQAAGRGLQLLFYSVGIGQISSEVPQNLSASRPQDRQFILSSKKLLLSDSGFYLCAWTLSTDTQYFGPGTRLTVL.

J is TRBJ1-6 and V is TRBV9; D not resolved. Trimming cost V 3 bases and J 5 bases, with 15 bases left between them. Germline V CDR1 and CDR2: SGDLS, YYNGEE. This CDR3 is built from 16 residues. CDR3 sequence reads: CASSARESGHNSPLHF. The DNA for the CDR3 is TGTGCCAGCAGCGCGAGAGAGAGTGGGCATAATTCACCCCTCCACTTT.

The genes are TRBV27 and TRBJ2-3, with 8 bases fitting TRBD1. With 5 bases clipped from V and 2 bases from J, the junction kept 6 bases outside the gene matches. CDR3 length equals 15 residues. Germline V gives CDR1 MNHEY, CDR2 SMNVEV (reference sequence). In nucleotides, the CDR3 is TGTGCCAGCAGTCGGACAGGGTTGACCACAGATACGCAGTATTTT. It yields the protein CASSRTGLTTDTQYF.

The J gene is TRBJ1-2, the V gene TRBV6-5, with D possibly matching TRBD1 (6 bases). V lost 5 bases and J 7 bases, leaving 11 bases between the germline ends. The CDR3 has 12 amino acids. Germline CDR1 reads MNHEY; CDR2 reads SVGAGI. CDR3 in amino acids: CASSRGASGYTF. The CDR3 DNA reads TGTGCCAGCAGTCGGGGGGCGAGTGGCTACACCTTC.

This sequence joins TRBV5-5 and TRBJ1-5; 10 bases agree with TRBD1. The junction had 8 bases not matched to a gene; V was cut back by 4 bases and J by 4 bases. The CDR3 contains 16 residues. Germline loops: CDR1 SGHKS, CDR2 YYEKEE (reference sequence). CDR3 nucleotide sequence: TGTGCCAGCAGCCTCATACCGGGACAGGGGAATCAGCCCCAGCATTTT. Protein: CASSLIPGQGNQPQHF.

The chain is built from TRBV7-9 and TRBJ2-5, with unresolved D. There are 12 residues in the CDR3. Per the germline V gene, CDR1 is SEHNR and CDR2 is FQNEAQ (reference sequence). The ends were cut back, 5 bases at V and 5 bases at J, with 9 bases in the middle. As DNA, the CDR3 is TGTGCCAGCAGCCCCCACTTGGAGACCCAGTACTTC. It is translated as CASSPHLETQYF. Looking up the rest from reference TRBV7-9 and TRBJ2-5 gives the full variable domain: DTGVSQNPRHKITKRGQNVTFRCDPISEHNRLYWYRQTLGQGPEFLTYFQNEAQLEKSRLLSDRFSAERPKGSFSTLEIQRTEQGDSAMYLCASSPHLETQYFGPGTRLLVL.

V usage is TRBV28 and J usage is TRBJ1-3; D not resolved. V shed 8 bases and J shed 5 bases, with 13 bases lying between them. The CDR3 covers 13 residues. Germline values: CDR1 MDHEN, CDR2 SYDVKM. CDR3 in amino acids: CASRMGGRNTIYF. In nucleotides, the CDR3 is TGTGCCAGCCGAATGGGAGGAAGAAACACCATATATTTT.

The CDR3 sequence: CASSLAPEGDEQYF. CDR3 in DNA: TGTGCCAGCAGCTTAGCCCCGGAGGGCGACGAGCAGTACTTC. The gene calls are TRBV7-6 and TRBJ2-7; tentatively, D is TRBD2 (6 bases). Trimming took off 0 bases at V and 5 bases at J, with 11 bases between the two ends. The CDR3 totals 14 residues. Germline lookup yields CDR1 SGHVS and CDR2 FNYEAQ.

The rearrangement links TRBV6-6 to TRBJ2-7; D remains ambiguous. The CDR3 covers 15 residues. Trimming removed 2 bases at V and 4 bases at J, with 15 bases between. From germline, CDR1 is MNHNY and CDR2 SVGAGI (reference sequence). For the CDR3, the DNA is TGTGCCAGCAGTTACGGTAGTCAGCGACCTTACGAGCAGTACTTC. This translates into CASSYGSQRPYEQYF.

The chain combines TRBV18 with TRBJ2-5, with D possibly TRBD1 on 5 matching bases. V lost 2 bases to trimming and J lost 2 bases, with 9 bases between them. Germline V gene sequence: CDR1 KGHSH, CDR2 LQKENI. The CDR3 contains 14 residues. The CDR3, as DNA: TGTGCCAGCTCACCAGGGGCCCAACAAGAGACCCAGTACTTC. It encodes CASSPGAQQETQYF.

The chain links TRBV14 to TRBJ2-2; 10 nucleotides align to TRBD1. Germline values: CDR1 SGHDN, CDR2 FVKESK. CDR3 length: 16 residues. V shed 1 base, J shed 3 bases, and the junction held 2 bases outside the gene matches. Written as DNA, the CDR3 is TGTGCCAGCAGCCAAGTTGGGACAGGGGACACCGGGGAGCTGTTTTTT. Translating it yields CASSQVGTGDTGELFF.

The V call is TRBV7-3, the J call TRBJ1-1; no clear D gene. This CDR3 has 13 amino acids. Germline assignment: CDR1 SGHTA and CDR2 FQGTGA. Trimming took off 5 bases at V and 4 bases at J, with 11 bases between the two ends. CDR3 loop: CASSPTGLTEAFF. Here the CDR3 DNA reads TGTGCCAGCAGCCCAACGGGTCTCACTGAAGCTTTCTTT.

The chain recombines TRBV5-6 with TRBJ1-2, with D uncertain. Germline CDR1 reads SGHDT; CDR2 reads YYEEEE. The CDR3 is 16 amino acids. The germline V and J ends were trimmed by 4 bases and 0 bases, with 16 bases remaining between them. The CDR3, as DNA: TGTGCCAGCAGCCCCGCCGGCCACACAGCTAACTATGGCTACACCTTC. Translating it yields CASSPAGHTANYGYTF.

The table lists this clone with a few counts. J is TRBJ2-1 and V is TRBV7-8, with D perhaps matching TRBD2 (5 bases). The CDR3 contains 16 residues. The V end was cut by 1 base, the J end by 2 bases, with 12 bases between. CDR1 and CDR2 from the germline V gene are SGHVS and FQNEAQ. In DNA form, the CDR3 reads TGTGCCAGCAGCTTAGGAACGGCTAGCCCCTACAATGAGCAGTTCTTC. This codes for CASSLGTASPYNEQFF.

CDR3 loop: CASSQVVVSEQFF. The CDR3 DNA reads TGTGCCAGCAGCCAAGTGGTGGTTAGTGAGCAGTTCTTC. The V gene is TRBV3-1 (or the pseudogene TRBV3-2), the J gene TRBJ2-1; D gene uncertain. Germline values: CDR1 LGHDT, CDR2 YNNKEL (reference sequence). Trimming shortened V by 1 base and J by 9 bases, and 10 bases separated the two germline ends. The CDR3 consists of 13 residues.

V and J are TRBV7-6 and TRBJ2-1; D is unclear. Trimming shortened V by 5 bases and J by 0 bases, and 17 bases separated the two germline ends. There are 17 residues in the CDR3. Germline CDR1 is SGHVS and CDR2 is FNYEAQ. Written as DNA, the CDR3 is TGTGCCAGCAGCCCCAGAGCTGGCGGCAGCTCCTACAATGAGCAGTTCTTC. This codes for CASSPRAGGSSYNEQFF.